This TCR beta chain was retrieved from a study of T cells in Graves' hyperthyroidism and ophthalmopathy. For this clonotype: No antigen is known for it.

Regarding the study as a whole: The model anticipated ophthalmopathy a median about six months pre-onset.

Amplification targeted TCR beta CDR3 regions from RNA transcripts. A first-round RT-PCR of the TCR CDR3 used the HTBI primer set. TCRdb re-called the multiplex PCR reads with MiXCR, one entry per CDR3 protein. The table includes under 450,000 distinct CDR3 sequences, about 15% detected once. V gave up 5 bases and J gave up 1 base; unmatched junction bases: 6. Germline V gives CDR1 SQVTM, CDR2 ANQGSEA. The CDR3 contains 16 residues. This receptor was identified in a woman in her twenties or thirties with Graves' hyperthyroidism that later progressed to Graves' ophthalmopathy. The chain carries TRBV29-1 and TRBJ2-2, with TRBD2 matching 11 bases. What was sequenced was blood. The chain's CDR3 is CSVTDGTSGNTGELFF. The CDR3 region has the DNA TGCAGCGTTACCGATGGGACTAGCGGGAACACCGGGGAGCTGTTTTTT.